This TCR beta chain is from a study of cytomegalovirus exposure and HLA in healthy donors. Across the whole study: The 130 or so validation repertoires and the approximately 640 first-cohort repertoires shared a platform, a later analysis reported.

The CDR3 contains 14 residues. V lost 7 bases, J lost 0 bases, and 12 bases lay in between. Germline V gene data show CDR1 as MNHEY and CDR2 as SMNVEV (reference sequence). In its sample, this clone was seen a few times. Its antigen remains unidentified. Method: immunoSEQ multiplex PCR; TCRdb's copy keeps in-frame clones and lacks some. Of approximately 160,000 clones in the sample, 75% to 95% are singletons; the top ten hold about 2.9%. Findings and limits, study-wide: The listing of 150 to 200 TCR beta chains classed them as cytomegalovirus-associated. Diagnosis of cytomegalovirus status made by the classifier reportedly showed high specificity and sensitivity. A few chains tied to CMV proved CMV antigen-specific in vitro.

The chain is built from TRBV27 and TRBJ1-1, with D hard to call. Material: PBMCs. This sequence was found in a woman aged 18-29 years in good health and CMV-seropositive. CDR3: CASMRAPLNTEAFF. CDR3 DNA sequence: TGTGCCAGCATGAGGGCCCCTTTGAACACTGAAGCTTTCTTT.